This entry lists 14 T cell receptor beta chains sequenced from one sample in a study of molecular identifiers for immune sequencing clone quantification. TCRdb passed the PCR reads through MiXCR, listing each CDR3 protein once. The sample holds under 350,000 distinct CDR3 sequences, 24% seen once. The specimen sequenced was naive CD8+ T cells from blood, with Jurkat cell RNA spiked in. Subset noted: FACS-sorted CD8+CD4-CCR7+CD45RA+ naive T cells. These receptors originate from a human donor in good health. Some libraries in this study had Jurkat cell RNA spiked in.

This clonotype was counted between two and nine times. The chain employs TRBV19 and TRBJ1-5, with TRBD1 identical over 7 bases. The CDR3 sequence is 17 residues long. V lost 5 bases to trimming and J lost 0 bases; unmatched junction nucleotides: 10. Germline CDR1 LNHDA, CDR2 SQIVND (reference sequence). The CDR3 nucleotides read TGTGCCAGTAGTCCCGGACAGGCGGCTTATAGCAATCAGCCCCAGCATTTT. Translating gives CASSPGQAAYSNQPQHF. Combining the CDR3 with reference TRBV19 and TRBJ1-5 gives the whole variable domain DGGITQSPKYLFRKEGQNVTLSCEQNLNHDAMYWYRQDPGQGLRLIYYSQIVNDFQKGDIAEGYSVSREKKESFPLTVTSAQKNPTAFYLCASSPGQAAYSNQPQHFGDGTRLSIL.

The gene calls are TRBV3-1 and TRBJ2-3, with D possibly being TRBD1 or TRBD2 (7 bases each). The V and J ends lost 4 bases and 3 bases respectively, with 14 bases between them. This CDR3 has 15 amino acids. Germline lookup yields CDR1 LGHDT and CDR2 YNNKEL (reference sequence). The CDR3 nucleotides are TGTGCCAGCAGCCTCAGACAGGGAGGGACAGATACGCAGTATTTT. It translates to CASSLRQGGTDTQYF.

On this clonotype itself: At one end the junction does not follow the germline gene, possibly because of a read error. In nucleotides, the CDR3 is TGTGCCAGCAGCTTAGAGGGGTACGAGCAGTCCTTC. Amino acid sequence: CASSLEGYEQSF. The V call is TRBV7-9, the J call TRBJ2-7, with D possibly matching TRBD1 (5 bases). CDR1 and CDR2 (germline): SEHNR, FQNEAQ (reference sequence). The CDR3 length is 12 residues. Supplemented by reference TRBV7-9 and TRBJ2-7, the full variable domain reads DTGVSQNPRHKITKRGQNVTFRCDPISEHNRLYWYRQTLGQGPEFLTYFQNEAQLEKSRLLSDRFSAERPKGSFSTLEIQRTEQGDSAMYLCASSLEGYEQSFGPGTRLTVT.

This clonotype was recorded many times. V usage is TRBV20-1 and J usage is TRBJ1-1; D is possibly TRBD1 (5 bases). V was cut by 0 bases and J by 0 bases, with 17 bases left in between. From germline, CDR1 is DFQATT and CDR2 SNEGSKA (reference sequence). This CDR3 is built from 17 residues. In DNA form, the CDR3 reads TGCAGTGCTAGAGATAATTACCGGGGACGGGTGAACACTGAAGCTTTCTTT. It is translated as CSARDNYRGRVNTEAFF.

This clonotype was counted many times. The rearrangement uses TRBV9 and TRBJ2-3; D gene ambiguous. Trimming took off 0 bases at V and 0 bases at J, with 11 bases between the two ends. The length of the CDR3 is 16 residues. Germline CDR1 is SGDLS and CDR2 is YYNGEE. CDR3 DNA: TGTGCCAGCAGCGTAGAGTCCAGACGAAGCACAGATACGCAGTATTTT. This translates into CASSVESRRSTDTQYF.

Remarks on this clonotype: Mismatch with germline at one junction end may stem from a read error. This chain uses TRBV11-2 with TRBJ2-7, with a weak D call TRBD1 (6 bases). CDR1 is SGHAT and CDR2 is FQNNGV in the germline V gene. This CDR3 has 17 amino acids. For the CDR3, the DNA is TGTGCCAGCAGCTTAGTGGTCGGGGCAGGGGTAGGCTACGTGCAGTACTTC. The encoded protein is CASSLVVGAGVGYVQYF.

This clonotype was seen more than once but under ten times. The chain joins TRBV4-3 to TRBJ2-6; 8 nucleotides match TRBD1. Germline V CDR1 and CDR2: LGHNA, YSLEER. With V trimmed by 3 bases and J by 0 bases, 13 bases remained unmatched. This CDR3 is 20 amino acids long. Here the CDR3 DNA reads TGCGCCAGCAGCCAGACCACCGGGACAGGCGAATTCTCTGGGGCCAACGTCCTGACTTTC. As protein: CASSQTTGTGEFSGANVLTF.

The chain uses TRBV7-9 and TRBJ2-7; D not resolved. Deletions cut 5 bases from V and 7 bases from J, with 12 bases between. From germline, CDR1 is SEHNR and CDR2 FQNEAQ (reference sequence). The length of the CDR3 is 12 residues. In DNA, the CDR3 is TGTGCCAGCAGCGGCGACGTTGATGAGCAGTACTTC. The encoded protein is CASSGDVDEQYF. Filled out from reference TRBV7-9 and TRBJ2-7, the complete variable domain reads DTGVSQNPRHKITKRGQNVTFRCDPISEHNRLYWYRQTLGQGPEFLTYFQNEAQLEKSRLLSDRFSAERPKGSFSTLEIQRTEQGDSAMYLCASSGDVDEQYFGPGTRLTVT.

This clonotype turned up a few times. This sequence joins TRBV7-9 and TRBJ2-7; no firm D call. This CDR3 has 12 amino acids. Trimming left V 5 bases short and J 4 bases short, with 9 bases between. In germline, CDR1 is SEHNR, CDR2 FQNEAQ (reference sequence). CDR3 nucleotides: TGTGCCAGCAGCCCACATCAATACGAGCAGTACTTC. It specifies CASSPHQYEQYF.

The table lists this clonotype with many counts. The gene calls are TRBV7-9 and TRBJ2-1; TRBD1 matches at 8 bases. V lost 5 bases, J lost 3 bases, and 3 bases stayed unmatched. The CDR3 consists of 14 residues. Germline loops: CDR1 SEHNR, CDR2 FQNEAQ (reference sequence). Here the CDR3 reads CASSPGQDYNEQFF. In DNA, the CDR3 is TGTGCCAGCAGCCCGGGACAGGACTACAATGAGCAGTTCTTC.

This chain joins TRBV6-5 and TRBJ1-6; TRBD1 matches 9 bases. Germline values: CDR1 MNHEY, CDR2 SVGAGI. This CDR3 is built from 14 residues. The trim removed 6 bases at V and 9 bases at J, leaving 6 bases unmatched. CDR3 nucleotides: TGTGCCAGCAGACCACAGGGGGCCGGTTCACCCCTCCACTTT. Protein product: CASRPQGAGSPLHF.

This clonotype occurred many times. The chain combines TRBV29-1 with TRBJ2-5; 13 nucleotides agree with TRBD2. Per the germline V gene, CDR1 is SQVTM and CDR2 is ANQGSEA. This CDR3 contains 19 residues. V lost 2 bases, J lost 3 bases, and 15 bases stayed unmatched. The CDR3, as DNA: TGCAGCGTTGAACCTCCGGGACTAGCGGGAAGGGGCCTGGAAGAGACCCAGTACTTC. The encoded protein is CSVEPPGLAGRGLEETQYF.

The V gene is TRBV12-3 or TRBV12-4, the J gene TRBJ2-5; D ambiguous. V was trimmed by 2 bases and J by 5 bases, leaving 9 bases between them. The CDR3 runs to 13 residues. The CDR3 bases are TGTGCCAGCAGTTTATACCTGGGGGAGACCCAGTACTTC. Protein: CASSLYLGETQYF.

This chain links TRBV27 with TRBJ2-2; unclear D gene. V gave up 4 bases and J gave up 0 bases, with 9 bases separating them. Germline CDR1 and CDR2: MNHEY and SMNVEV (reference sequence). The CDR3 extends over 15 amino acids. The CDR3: CASSSMTTNTGELFF. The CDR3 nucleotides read TGTGCCAGCAGTTCAATGACGACGAACACCGGGGAGCTGTTTTTT.